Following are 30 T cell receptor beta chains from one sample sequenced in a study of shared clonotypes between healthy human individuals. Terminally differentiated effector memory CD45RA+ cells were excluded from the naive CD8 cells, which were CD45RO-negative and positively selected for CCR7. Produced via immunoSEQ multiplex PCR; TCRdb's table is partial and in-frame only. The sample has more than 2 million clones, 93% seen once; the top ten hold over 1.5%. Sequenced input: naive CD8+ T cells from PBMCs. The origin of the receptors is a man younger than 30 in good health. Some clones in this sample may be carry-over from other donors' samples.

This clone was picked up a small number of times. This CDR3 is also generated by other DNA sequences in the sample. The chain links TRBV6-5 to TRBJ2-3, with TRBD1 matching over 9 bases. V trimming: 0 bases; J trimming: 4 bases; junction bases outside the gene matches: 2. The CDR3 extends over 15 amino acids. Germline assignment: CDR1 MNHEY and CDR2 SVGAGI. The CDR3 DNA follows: TGTGCCAGCAGTTACTCTACAGGGGGCGCAGATACGCAGTATTTT. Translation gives CASSYSTGGADTQYF.

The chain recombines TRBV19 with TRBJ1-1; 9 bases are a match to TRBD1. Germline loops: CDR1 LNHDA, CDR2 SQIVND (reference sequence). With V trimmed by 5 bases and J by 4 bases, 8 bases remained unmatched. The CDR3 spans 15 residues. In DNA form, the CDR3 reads TGTGCCAGTAGTTCGTGGGACAGGGAAGGCACTGAAGCTTTCTTT. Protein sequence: CASSSWDREGTEAFF.

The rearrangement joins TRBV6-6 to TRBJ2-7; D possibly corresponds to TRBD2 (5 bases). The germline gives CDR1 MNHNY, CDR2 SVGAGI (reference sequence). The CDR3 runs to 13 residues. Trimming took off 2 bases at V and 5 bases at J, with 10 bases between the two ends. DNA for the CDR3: TGTGCCAGCAGTTACCCTAGCTTGAACGAGCAGTACTTC. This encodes CASSYPSLNEQYF.

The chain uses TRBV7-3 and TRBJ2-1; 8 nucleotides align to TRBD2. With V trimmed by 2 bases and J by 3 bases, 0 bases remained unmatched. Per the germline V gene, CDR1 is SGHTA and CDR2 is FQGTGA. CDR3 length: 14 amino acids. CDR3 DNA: TGTGCCAGCAGCTTAGCGGGAGGCTACAATGAGCAGTTCTTC. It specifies CASSLAGGYNEQFF. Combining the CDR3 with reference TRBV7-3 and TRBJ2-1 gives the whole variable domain GAGVSQTPSNKVTEKGKYVELRCDPISGHTALYWYRQSLGQGPEFLIYFQGTGAADDSGLPNDRFFAVRPEGSVSTLKIQRTERGDSAVYLCASSLAGGYNEQFFGPGTRLTVL.

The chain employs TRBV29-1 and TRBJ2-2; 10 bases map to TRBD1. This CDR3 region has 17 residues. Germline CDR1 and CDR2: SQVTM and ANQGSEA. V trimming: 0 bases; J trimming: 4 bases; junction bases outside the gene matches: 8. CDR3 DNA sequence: TGCAGCGTTGAAGATATTGGGACAGGGGCACCCACCGGGGAGCTGTTTTTT. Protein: CSVEDIGTGAPTGELFF.

This CDR3 is CASSQDGASGNKNIQYF. The CDR3 DNA reads TGTGCCAGCAGCCAAGATGGGGCTAGCGGAAACAAAAACATTCAGTACTTC. The J gene is TRBJ2-4, the V gene TRBV4-2; 7 nucleotides line up with TRBD2. J gave up 3 bases and V 0 bases, and 8 bases lay outside the gene matches. Germline-derived CDR1 and CDR2 are LGHNA and YNFKEQ. The CDR3 covers 17 residues.

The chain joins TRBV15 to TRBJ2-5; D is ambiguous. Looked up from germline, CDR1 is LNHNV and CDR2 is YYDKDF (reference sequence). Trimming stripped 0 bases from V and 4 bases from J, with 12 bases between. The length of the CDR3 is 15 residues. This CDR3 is CATSRDPRLGETQYF. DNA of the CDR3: TGTGCCACCAGCAGAGACCCCCGGCTTGGAGAGACCCAGTACTTC.

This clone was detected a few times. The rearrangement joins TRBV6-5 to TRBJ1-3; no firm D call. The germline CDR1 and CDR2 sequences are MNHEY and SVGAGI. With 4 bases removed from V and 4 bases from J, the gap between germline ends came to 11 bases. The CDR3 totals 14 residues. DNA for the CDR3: TGTGCCAGCAGTTCCCCCTCGTTAGGAAACACCATATATTTT. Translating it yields CASSSPSLGNTIYF.

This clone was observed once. The CDR3 loop reads CASSLVQRETVEQYF. The CDR3 DNA follows: TGTGCCAGCAGCTTAGTTCAGCGGGAGACGGTCGAGCAGTACTTC. J is TRBJ2-7 and V is TRBV7-8; the match to TRBD2 covers 8 bases. Trimming took 1 base from V and 6 from J; bases not matched to a gene: 8. This CDR3 has 15 residues. Germline CDR1 is SGHVS and CDR2 is FQNEAQ.

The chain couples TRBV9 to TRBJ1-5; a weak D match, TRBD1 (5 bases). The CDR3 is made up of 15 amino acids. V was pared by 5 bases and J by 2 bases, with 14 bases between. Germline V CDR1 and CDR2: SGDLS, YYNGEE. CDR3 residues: CASSPEGKGNQPQHF. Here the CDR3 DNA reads TGTGCCAGCAGTCCCGAGGGGAAGGGCAATCAGCCCCAGCATTTT.

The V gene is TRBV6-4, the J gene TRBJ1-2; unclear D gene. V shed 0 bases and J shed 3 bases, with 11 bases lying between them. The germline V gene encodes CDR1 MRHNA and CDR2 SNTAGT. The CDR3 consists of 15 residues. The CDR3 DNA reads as TGTGCCAGCAGTGACTCTCCAGGCGGACACTATGGCTACACCTTC. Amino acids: CASSDSPGGHYGYTF.

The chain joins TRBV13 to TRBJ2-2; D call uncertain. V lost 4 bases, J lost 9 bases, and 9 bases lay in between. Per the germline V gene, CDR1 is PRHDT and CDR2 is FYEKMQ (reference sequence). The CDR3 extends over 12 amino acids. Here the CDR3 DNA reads TGTGCCAGCAGCTCTACTACCAGGGAGCTGTTTTTT. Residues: CASSSTTRELFF.

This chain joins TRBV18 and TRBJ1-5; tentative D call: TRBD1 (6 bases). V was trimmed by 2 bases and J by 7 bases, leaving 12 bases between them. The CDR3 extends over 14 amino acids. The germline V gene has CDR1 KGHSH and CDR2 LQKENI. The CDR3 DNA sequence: TGTGCCAGCTCACCAACAGGGTCTACCCAGCCCCAGCATTTT. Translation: CASSPTGSTQPQHF.

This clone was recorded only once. The CDR3 region is CASSEPSTTDTQYF. Here the CDR3 DNA reads TGTGCCAGCAGTGAACCGTCCACCACAGATACGCAGTATTTT. The rearrangement joins TRBV2 to TRBJ2-3; unclear D gene. From germline, CDR1 is SNHLY and CDR2 FYNNEI. The CDR3 is 14 amino acids. The V end was cut by 2 bases, the J end by 2 bases, with 8 bases between.

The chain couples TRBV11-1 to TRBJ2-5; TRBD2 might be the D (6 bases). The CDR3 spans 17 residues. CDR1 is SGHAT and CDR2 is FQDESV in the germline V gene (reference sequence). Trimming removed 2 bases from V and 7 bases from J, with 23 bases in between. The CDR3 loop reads CASSLTEVRERFGTQYF. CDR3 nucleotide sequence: TGTGCCAGCAGCTTAACGGAGGTGCGGGAACGTTTTGGGACCCAGTACTTC.

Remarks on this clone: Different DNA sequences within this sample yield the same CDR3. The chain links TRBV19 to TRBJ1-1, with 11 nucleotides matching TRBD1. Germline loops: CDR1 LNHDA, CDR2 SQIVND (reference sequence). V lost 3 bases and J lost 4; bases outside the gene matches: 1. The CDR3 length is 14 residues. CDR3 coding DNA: TGTGCCAGTAGTATCGGGACAGGGGGCACTGAAGCTTTCTTT. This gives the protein CASSIGTGGTEAFF.

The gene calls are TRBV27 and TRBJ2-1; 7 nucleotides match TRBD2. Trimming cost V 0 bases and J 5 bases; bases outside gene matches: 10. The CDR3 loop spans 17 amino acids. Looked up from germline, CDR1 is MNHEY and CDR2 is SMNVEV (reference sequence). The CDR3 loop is CASSLSIRGLGDNEQFF. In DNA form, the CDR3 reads TGTGCCAGCAGTTTATCAATCAGAGGACTAGGGGACAATGAGCAGTTCTTC.

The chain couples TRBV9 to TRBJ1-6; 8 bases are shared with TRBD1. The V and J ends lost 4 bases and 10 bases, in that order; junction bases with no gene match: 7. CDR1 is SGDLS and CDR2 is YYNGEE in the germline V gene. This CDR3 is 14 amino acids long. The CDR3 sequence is CASSTGTGRSPLHF. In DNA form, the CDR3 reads TGTGCCAGCAGCACGGGGACAGGTAGATCACCCCTCCACTTT.

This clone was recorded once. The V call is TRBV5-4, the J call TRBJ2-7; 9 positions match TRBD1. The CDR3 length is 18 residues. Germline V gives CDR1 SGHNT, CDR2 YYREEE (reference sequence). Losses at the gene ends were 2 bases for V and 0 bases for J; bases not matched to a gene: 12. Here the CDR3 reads CASSLVPLDRGNSYEQYF. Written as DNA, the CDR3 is TGTGCCAGCAGCTTAGTTCCTCTGGACAGGGGTAACTCCTACGAGCAGTACTTC.

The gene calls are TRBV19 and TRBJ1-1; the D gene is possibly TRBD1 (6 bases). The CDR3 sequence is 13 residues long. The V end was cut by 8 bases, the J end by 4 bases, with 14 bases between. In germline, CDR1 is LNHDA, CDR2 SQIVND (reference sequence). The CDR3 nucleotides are TGTGCCAGTGCGCGGGGGGCCCTCACTGAAGCTTTCTTT. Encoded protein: CASARGALTEAFF.

Here the CDR3 DNA reads TGCGCCAGCAGCTTGTGGGGCAGGGGCGTTGGATTAGAGACCCAGTACTTC. Translated: CASSLWGRGVGLETQYF. The rearrangement joins TRBV5-1 to TRBJ2-5; D may be TRBD1 (6 bases). The CDR3 runs to 17 residues. The germline V gene encodes CDR1 SGHRS and CDR2 YFSETQ. Trimming removed 1 base at V and 4 bases at J, with 20 bases between.

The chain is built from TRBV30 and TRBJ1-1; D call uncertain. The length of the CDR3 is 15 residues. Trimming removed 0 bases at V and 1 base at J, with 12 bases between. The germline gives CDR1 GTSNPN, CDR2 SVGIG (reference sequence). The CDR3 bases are TGTGCCTGGAGTGTAGATAGGGAGGCGAACACTGAAGCTTTCTTT. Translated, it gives CAWSVDREANTEAFF.

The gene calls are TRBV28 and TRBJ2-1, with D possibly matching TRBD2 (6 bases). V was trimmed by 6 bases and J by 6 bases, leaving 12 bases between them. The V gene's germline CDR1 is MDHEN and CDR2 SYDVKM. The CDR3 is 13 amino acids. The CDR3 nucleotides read TGTGCCAGCAGCCTGGGGGGAGTCAATGAGCAGTTCTTC. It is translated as CASSLGGVNEQFF.

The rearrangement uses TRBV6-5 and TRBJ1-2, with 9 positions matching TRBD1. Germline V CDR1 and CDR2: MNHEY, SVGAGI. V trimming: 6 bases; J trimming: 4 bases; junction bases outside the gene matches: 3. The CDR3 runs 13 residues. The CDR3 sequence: CASRTGGSYGYTF. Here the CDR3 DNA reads TGTGCCAGCAGAACAGGGGGCTCCTATGGCTACACCTTC.

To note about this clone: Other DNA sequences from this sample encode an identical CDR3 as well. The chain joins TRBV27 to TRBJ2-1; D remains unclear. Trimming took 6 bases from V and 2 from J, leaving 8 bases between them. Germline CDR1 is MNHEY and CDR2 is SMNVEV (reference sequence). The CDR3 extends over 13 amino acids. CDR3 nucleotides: TGTGCCAGCAGCTCGAGGCCCTACAATGAGCAGTTCTTC. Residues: CASSSRPYNEQFF.

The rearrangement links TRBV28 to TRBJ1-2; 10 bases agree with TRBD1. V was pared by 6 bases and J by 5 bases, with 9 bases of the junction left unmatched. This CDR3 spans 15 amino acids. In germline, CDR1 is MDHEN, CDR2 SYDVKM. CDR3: CASRYPGQGSYGYTF. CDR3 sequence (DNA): TGTGCCAGCAGATACCCGGGACAGGGGTCTTATGGCTACACCTTC.

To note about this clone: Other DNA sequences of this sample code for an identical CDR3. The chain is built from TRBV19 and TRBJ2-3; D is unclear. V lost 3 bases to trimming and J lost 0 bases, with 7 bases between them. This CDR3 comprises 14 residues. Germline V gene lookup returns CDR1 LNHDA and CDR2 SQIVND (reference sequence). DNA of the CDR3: TGTGCCAGTAGTATCGACTCTAGCACAGATACGCAGTATTTT. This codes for CASSIDSSTDTQYF.

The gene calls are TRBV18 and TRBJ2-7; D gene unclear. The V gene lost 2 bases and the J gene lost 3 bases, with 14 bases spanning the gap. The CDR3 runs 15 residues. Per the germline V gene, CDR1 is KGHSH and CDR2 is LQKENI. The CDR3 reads CASSPSDQIVYEQYF. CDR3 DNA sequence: TGTGCCAGCTCACCATCGGATCAGATAGTCTACGAGCAGTACTTC.

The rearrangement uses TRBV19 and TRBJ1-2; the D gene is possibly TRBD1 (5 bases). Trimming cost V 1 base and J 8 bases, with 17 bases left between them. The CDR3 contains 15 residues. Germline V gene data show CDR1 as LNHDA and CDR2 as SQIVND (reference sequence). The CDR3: CASSIGTRDVYGYTF. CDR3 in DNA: TGTGCCAGTAGTATAGGGACCCGGGACGTCTACGGCTACACCTTC.

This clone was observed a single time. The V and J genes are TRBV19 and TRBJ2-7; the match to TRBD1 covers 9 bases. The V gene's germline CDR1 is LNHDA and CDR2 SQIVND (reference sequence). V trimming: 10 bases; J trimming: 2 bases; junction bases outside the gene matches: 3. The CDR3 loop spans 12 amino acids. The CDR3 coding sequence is TGTGCCACCCGGGACAGGGCCTACGAGCAGTACTTC. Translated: CATRDRAYEQYF. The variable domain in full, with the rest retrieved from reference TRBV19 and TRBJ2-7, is DGGITQSPKYLFRKEGQNVTLSCEQNLNHDAMYWYRQDPGQGLRLIYYSQIVNDFQKGDIAEGYSVSREKKESFPLTVTSAQKNPTAFYLCATRDRAYEQYFGPGTRLTVT.